This T cell receptor beta chain stems from a study of T cell responses to AZD1222 COVID-19 vaccine. The CDR3 totals 15 residues. V shed 0 bases and J 4 bases; nucleotides not matched to a gene: 2. Germline V gene data show CDR1 as KGHSH and CDR2 as LQKENI. TCRdb's table, derived via immunoSEQ multiplex PCR, lists solely in-frame clones and lacks some. The sample consists of around 210,000 clones, roughly 94% of them appearing once. The receptor comes from an adult who received the MenACWY meningococcal vaccine as a control. The gene calls are TRBV18 and TRBJ2-1, with 8 bases lining up with TRBD2. The specimen comprised peripheral blood, sampled 28 days after the second dose of the MenACWY control vaccine. The CDR3 DNA reads as TGTGCCAGCTCACCACCGGGACTAGAGTACAATGAGCAGTTCTTC. Its protein is CASSPPGLEYNEQFF.